This T cell receptor beta chain was sequenced for a study of T cell repertoires in cytomegalovirus infection. About the research overall: Indications of both CMV infection and matching HLA type were provided by public TCR beta signatures. Overall study results and limits: Within the response measured ex vivo, HLA-C-restricted CMV-specific TCR beta clonotypes were dominant. Cumulative frequency (of public TCR beta family members) identified carriers of CMV plus the relevant HLA.

As for this clonotype: Its target is not known.

V lost 4 bases and J lost 8, with 6 bases in between. Germline values: CDR1 SGDLS, CDR2 YYNGEE. This CDR3 has 11 residues. TCRdb reprocessed the reads with MiXCR, giving one entry per CDR3 protein. This table holds almost 300,000 distinct CDR3 sequences, roughly a tenth found once. V is TRBV9 and J is TRBJ2-2; D not certain. Sample: PBMCs. The origin of this receptor is a human donor in good health (CMV status not recorded). Some clones in this sample may be carry-over from other donors' samples. CDR3: CASSHRGELFF. In DNA, the CDR3 is TGTGCCAGCAGCCACCGGGGGGAGCTGTTTTTT.